This TCR beta chain derives from a study of T cell responses to AZD1222 COVID-19 vaccine. Trimming took 4 bases from V and 7 from J, leaving 16 bases between them. CDR1 is SGHTA and CDR2 is FQGNSA in the germline V gene. The CDR3 consists of 14 residues. Findings and caveats of the study: Among those given AZD1222, only five to seven were seropositive at baseline. Clonal diversity may have been underestimated, and the donors were mostly white British, with more females than males. Researchers took repertoire samples only after the peak T cell response had come. A reported finding is that nearly half of spike-specific TCRs target unmutated variant regions.

TCRdb keeps only in-frame clones here, not all; method: immunoSEQ multiplex PCR. The sample holds about 150,000 clones, roughly 87% seen once. A remark on this clone: Antigen: not known.

This sample comprised peripheral blood, obtained 28 days after the second AZD1222 dose. This TCR came from an adult who received the AZD1222 COVID-19 vaccine. The genes are TRBV7-2 and TRBJ1-2; possibly TRBD1 for D (5 bases). The CDR3 protein is CASSSPQGYFGYTF. The CDR3 DNA reads as TGTGCCAGCAGCTCCCCCCAGGGATATTTTGGCTACACCTTC.